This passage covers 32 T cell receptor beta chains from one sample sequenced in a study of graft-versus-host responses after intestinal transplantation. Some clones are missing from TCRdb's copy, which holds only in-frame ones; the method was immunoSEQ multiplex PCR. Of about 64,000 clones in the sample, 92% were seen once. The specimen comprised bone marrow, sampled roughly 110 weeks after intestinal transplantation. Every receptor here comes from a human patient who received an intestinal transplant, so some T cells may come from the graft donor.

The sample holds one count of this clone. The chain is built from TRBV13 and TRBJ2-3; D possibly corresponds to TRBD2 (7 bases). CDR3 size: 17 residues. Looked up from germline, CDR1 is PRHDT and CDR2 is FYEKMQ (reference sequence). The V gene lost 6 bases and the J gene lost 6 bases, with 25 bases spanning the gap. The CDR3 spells CASRVPPTRGGLDTQYF. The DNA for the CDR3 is TGTGCCAGCAGAGTACCACCCACGAGGGGGGGTTTGGATACGCAGTATTTT.

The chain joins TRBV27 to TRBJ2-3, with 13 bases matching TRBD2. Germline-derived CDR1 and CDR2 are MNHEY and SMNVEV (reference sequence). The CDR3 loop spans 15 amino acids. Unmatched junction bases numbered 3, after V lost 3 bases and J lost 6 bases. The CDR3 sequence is CASSLGTSGKDTQYF. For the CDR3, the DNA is TGTGCCAGCAGTTTGGGGACTAGCGGGAAGGATACGCAGTATTTT.

The CDR3 bases are TGTGCCAGCAGCCGAGGTACAGCTAATGGCAATGAGCAGTTCTTC. This gives the protein CASSRGTANGNEQFF. V and J are TRBV7-9 and TRBJ2-1, with D unclear. CDR1 SEHNR and CDR2 FQNEAQ come from the germline V gene (reference sequence). V was trimmed by 5 bases and J by 6 bases, leaving 17 bases between them. This CDR3 region has 15 residues.

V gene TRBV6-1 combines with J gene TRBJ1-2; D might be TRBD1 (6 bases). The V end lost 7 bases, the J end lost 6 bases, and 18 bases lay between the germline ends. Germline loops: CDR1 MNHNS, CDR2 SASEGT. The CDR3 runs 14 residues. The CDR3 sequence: CASKQTGQRDGYTF. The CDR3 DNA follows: TGTGCCAGCAAACAGACAGGCCAGCGCGATGGCTACACCTTC.

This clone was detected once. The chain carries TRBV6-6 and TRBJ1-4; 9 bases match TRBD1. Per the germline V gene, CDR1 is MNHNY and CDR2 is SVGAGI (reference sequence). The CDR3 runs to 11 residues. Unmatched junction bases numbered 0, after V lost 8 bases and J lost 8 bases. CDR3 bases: TGTGCCAGCGGACAGGGGGAAAAACTGTTTTTT. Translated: CASGQGEKLFF.

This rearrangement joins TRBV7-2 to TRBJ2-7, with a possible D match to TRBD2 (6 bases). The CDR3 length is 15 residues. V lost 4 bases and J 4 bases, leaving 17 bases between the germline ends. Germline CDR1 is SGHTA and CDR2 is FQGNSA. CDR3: CASSSASGSLYEQYF. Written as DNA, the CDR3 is TGTGCCAGCAGCTCCGCCTCCGGGAGTCTTTACGAGCAGTACTTC.

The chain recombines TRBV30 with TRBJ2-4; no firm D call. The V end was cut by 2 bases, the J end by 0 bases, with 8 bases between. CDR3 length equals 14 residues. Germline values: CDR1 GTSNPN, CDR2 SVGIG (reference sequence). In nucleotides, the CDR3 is TGTGCCTGGAGTCACAGTCTAGCCAAAAACATTCAGTACTTC. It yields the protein CAWSHSLAKNIQYF.

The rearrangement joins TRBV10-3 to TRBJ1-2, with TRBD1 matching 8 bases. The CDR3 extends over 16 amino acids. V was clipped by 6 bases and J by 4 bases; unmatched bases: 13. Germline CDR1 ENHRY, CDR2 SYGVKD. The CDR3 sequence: CAISSGTGSIPYGYTF. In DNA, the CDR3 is TGTGCCATCAGCTCCGGGACAGGCTCTATTCCCTATGGCTACACCTTC.

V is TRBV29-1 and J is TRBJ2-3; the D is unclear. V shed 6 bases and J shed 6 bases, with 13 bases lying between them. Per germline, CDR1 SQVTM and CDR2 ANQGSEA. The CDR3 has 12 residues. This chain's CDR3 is CSVSDQADTQYF. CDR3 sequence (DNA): TGCAGCGTCTCCGATCAGGCGGATACGCAGTATTTT.

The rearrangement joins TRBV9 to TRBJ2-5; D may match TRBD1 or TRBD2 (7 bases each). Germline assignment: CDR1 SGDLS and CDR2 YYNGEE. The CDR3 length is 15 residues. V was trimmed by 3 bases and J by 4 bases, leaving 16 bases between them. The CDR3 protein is CASSARQGGGETQYF. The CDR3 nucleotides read TGTGCCAGCAGCGCGAGACAGGGAGGGGGAGAGACCCAGTACTTC.

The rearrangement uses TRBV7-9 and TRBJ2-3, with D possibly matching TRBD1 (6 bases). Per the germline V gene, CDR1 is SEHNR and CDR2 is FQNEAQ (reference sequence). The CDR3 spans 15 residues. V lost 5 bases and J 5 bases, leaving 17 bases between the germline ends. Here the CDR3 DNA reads TGTGCCAGCAGCCGTTTTACAGGGACCAGAGATACGCAGTATTTT. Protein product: CASSRFTGTRDTQYF.

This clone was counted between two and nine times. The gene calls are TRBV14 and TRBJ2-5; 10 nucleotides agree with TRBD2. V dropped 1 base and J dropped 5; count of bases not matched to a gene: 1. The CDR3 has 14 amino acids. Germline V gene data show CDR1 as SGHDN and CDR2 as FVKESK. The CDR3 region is CASSQVAGGETQYF. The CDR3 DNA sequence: TGTGCCAGCAGCCAAGTAGCGGGAGGCGAGACCCAGTACTTC.

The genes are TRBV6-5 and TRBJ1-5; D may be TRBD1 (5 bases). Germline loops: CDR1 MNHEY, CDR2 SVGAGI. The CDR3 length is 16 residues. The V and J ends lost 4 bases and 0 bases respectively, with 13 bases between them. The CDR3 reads CASSSDSRNSNQPQHF. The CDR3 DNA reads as TGTGCCAGCAGTTCTGACAGTAGGAATAGCAATCAGCCCCAGCATTTT.

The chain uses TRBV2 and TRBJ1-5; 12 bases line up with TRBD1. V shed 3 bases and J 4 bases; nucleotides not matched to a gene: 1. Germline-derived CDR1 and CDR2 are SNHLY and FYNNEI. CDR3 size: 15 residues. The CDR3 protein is CASSEGQGANQPQHF. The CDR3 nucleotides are TGTGCCAGCAGTGAGGGACAGGGGGCGAATCAGCCCCAGCATTTT.

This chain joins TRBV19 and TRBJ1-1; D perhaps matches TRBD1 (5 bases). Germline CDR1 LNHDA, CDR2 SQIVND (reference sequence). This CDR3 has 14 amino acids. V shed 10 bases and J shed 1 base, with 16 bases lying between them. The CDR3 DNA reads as TGTGCCACCCTAACGGAGGGGTCGAACACTGAAGCTTTCTTT. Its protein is CATLTEGSNTEAFF.

The CDR3 DNA follows: TGTGCCAGCAGAAAGCGGGAGGGCCCCTTTCAGTACTTC. Protein sequence: CASRKREGPFQYF. The genes are TRBV6-5 and TRBJ2-7, with 10 positions matching TRBD2. V lost 6 bases, J lost 10 bases, and 9 bases stayed unmatched. From germline, CDR1 is MNHEY and CDR2 SVGAGI. The CDR3 totals 13 residues.

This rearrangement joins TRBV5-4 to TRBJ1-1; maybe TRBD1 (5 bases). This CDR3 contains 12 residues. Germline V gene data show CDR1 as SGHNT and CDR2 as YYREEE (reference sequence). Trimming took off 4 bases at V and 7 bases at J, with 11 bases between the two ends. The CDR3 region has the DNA TGTGCCAGCAGCGGTAGGGGTATTGAAGCTTTCTTT. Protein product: CASSGRGIEAFF.

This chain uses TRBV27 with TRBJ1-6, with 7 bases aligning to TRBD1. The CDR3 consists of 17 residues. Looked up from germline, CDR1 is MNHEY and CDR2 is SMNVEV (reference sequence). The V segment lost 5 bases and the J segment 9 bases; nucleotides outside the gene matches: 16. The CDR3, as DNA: TGTGCCAGCAGTCAGTTTACCACGACAGGGTTAGTTTCACCCCTCCACTTT. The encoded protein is CASSQFTTTGLVSPLHF.

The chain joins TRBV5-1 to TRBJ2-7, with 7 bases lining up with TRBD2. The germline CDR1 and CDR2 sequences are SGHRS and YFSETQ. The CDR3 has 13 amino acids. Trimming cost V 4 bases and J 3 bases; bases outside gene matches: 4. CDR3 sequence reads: CASSPGGDYEQYF. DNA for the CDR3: TGCGCCAGCAGCCCTGGGGGGGACTACGAGCAGTACTTC.

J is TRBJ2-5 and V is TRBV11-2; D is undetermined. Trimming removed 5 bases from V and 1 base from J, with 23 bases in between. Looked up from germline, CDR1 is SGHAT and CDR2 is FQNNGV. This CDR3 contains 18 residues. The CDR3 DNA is TGTGCCAGCAGCCACCCCGACTGGCGAATCCTGGGCCAAGAGACCCAGTACTTC. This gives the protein CASSHPDWRILGQETQYF.

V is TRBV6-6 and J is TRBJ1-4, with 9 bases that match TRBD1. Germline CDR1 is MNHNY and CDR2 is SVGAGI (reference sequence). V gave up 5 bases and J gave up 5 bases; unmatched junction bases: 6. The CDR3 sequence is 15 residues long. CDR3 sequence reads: CASSPAGQGNEKLFF. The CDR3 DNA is TGTGCCAGCAGTCCGGCGGGACAGGGAAATGAAAAACTGTTTTTT.

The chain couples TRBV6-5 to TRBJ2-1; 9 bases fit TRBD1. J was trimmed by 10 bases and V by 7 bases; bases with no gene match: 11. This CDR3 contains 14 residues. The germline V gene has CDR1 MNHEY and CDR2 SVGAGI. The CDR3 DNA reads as TGTGCCAGCACGGTCCCGGGACAGGGTAGGGAGCAGTTCTTC. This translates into CASTVPGQGREQFF.

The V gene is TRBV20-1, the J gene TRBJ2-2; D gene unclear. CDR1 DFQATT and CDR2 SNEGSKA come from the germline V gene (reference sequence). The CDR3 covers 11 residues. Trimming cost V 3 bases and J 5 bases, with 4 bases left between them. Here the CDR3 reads CSASLTGELFF. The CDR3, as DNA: TGCAGTGCTAGTTTGACCGGGGAGCTGTTTTTT.

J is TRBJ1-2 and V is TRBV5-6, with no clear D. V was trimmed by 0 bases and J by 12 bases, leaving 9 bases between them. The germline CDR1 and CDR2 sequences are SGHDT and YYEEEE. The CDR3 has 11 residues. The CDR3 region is CASSLERVNTF. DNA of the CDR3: TGTGCCAGCAGCTTGGAAAGGGTCAACACCTTC. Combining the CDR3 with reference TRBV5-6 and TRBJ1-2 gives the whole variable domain DAGVTQSPTHLIKTRGQQVTLRCSPKSGHDTVSWYQQALGQGPQFIFQYYEEEERQRGNFPDRFSGHQFPNYSSELNVNALLLGDSALYLCASSLERVNTFGSGTRLTVV.

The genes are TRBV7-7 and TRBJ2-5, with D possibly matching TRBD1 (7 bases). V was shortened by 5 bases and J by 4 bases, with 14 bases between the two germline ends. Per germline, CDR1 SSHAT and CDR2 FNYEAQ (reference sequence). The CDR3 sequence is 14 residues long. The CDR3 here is CASSRIRGAETQYF. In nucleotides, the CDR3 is TGTGCCAGCAGCCGGATCAGGGGGGCAGAGACCCAGTACTTC.

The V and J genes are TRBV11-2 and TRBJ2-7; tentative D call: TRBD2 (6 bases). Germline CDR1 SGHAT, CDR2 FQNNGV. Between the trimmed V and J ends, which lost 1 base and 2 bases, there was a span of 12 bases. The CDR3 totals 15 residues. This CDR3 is CASSLVLALTYEQYF. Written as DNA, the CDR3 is TGTGCCAGCAGCTTAGTTCTAGCGCTTACCTACGAGCAGTACTTC.

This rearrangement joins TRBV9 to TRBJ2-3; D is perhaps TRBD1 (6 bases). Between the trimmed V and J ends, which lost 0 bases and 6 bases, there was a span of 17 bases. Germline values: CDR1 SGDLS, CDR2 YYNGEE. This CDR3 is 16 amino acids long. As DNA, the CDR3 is TGTGCCAGCAGCGTAGCAGGCGGACAGCCAGGGGATACGCAGTATTTT. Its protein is CASSVAGGQPGDTQYF.

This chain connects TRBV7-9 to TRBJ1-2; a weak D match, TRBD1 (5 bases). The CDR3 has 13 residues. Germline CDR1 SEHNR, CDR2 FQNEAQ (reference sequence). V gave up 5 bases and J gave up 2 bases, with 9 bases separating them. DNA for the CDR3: TGTGCCAGCAGCGTCCGGGACAACTATGGCTACACCTTC. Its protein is CASSVRDNYGYTF.

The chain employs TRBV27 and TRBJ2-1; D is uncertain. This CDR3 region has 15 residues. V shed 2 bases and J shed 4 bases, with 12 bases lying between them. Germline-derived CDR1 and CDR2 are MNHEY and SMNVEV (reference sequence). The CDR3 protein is CASSLIFHGYNEQFF. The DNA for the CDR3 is TGTGCCAGCAGTTTAATATTCCATGGTTACAATGAGCAGTTCTTC.

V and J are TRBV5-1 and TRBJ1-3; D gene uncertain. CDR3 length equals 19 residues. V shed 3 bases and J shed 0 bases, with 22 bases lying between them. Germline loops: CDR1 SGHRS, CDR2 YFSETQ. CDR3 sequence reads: CASSSDGFPPTYSGNTIYF. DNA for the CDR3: TGCGCCAGCAGCTCAGACGGGTTTCCCCCTACCTACTCTGGAAACACCATATATTTT.

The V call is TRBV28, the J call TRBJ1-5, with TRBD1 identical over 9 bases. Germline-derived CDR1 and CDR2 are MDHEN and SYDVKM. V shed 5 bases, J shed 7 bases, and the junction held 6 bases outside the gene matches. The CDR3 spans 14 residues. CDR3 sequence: CASSAGTGRQPQHF. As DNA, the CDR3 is TGTGCCAGCAGTGCGGGGACAGGGAGGCAGCCCCAGCATTTT.

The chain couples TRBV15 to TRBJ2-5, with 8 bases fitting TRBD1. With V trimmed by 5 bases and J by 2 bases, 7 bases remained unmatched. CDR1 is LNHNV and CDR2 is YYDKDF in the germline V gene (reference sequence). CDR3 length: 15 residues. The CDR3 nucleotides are TGTGCCACCAGCGCAGACAGGGGTGTGCAAGAGACCCAGTACTTC. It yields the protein CATSADRGVQETQYF.